Listed below are T cell receptor beta chains from one sample, sequenced in a study of blood T cell repertoires in COVID-19. The method was immunoSEQ multiplex PCR; TCRdb's version includes in-frame clones alone and lacks a portion of them. The data contain 200,000 to 250,000 clones, roughly 81% of them seen just once; the ten biggest clones take up 6.5% to 8.5%. The sequenced sample consisted of peripheral blood. These receptors were obtained from a woman aged 80 or older with COVID-19, enrolled during active disease. Both conserved end residues are part of each CDR3. The D gene is left open where the match is weak. Size is omitted from some rows. Given values are once, few, many or a class for expanded clones.

>TRBJ1-2|TRBD1|15|TRBV5-4|.
TGTGCCAGCAGCCCAGTGGACAGGGGGAACTATGGCTACACCTTC
CASSPVDRGNYGYTF
>TRBJ2-2|.|13|TRBV28|.
TGTGCCAGCCATGAGGGTCGCACCGGGGAGCTGTTTTTT
CASHEGRTGELFF
>TRBJ2-2|.|13|TRBV5-8|.
TGTGCCAGCACCCTCTTGAACACCGGGGAGCTGTTTTTT
CASTLLNTGELFF
>TRBJ1-6|TRBD1|19|TRBV6-2/TRBV6-3|.
TGTGCCAGCAGTTACGAAACCGGGACAGGAGTCTCCTATAATTCACCCCTCCACTTT
CASSYETGTGVSYNSPLHF
>TRBJ1-1|.|13|TRBV9|few
TGTGCCAGCAGCGTAGGCTCCGGGACTGAAGCTTTCTTT
CASSVGSGTEAFF
>TRBJ2-7|.|13|TRBV7-8|.
TGTGCCAGCAGCAAGAGACTACCCGCGGGGCAGTACTTC
CASSKRLPAGQYF
>TRBJ2-1|TRBD2|14|TRBV7-2|.
TGTGCCAGCAGCTCGGGACTAGCGGGAGTTGAGCAGTTCTTC
CASSSGLAGVEQFF
>TRBJ2-7|TRBD2|15|TRBV7-2|few
TGTGCCAGCAGCTTAGATGGCGGGGGAAAACGCGAGCAGTACTTC
CASSLDGGGKREQYF
>TRBJ2-6|TRBD1|14|TRBV7-3|few
TGTGCCAGCAGCCAGGGGGCTGGGGCCAACGTCCTGACTTTC
CASSQGAGANVLTF
>TRBJ1-2|.|15|TRBV18|.
TGTGCCAGCTTACCGGCGGGGGACTCTAACTATGGCTACACCTTC
CASLPAGDSNYGYTF
>TRBJ1-1|TRBD1|15|TRBV19|few
TGTGCCAGTAGCGAGGACAGGGGGTATTTAACTGAAGCTTTCTTT
CASSEDRGYLTEAFF
>TRBJ2-7|.|14|TRBV7-9|.
TGTGCCAGCAGCTTAACCCCCAGGGACTACGAGCAGTACTTC
CASSLTPRDYEQYF
>TRBJ1-5|TRBD1|16|TRBV27|few
TGTGCCAGCAGTTTTTCCGGGACAGAGTTCAATCAGCCCCAGCATTTT
CASSFSGTEFNQPQHF
>TRBJ2-7|TRBD1|13|TRBV28|.
TGTGCCAGCAGAGTTGACAGGGTTGGCGAGCAGTACTTC
CASRVDRVGEQYF
>TRBJ2-7|.|13|TRBV18|once
TGTGCCAGCTCCCGCAGGGGAAAGTACGAGCAGTACTTC
CASSRRGKYEQYF
>TRBJ2-2|.|16|TRBV6-6|.
TGTGCCAGCAGACATCGGGGGTGGTCGGAAACCGGGGAGCTGTTTTTT
CASRHRGWSETGELFF
>TRBJ2-7|.|13|TRBV7-8|few
TGTGCCAGCAGCGTGGACAGCAGTTACGAGCAGTACTTC
CASSVDSSYEQYF
>TRBJ1-1|TRBD1|17|TRBV29-1|.
TGCAGCGTACCCAACTGGGACAGGGGGACAAGGAACACTGAAGCTTTCTTT
CSVPNWDRGTRNTEAFF
>TRBJ1-5|.|14|TRBV10-1|.
TGCGCCAGGAGCAGGAACTGTAGCAATCAGCCCCAGCATTTT
CARSRNCSNQPQHF
>TRBJ2-1|TRBD2|16|TRBV28|.
TGTGCCAGCAGTTTATGGGCTAGCGGGTACTACAATGAGCAGTTCTTC
CASSLWASGYYNEQFF
>TRBJ1-4|TRBD1|14|TRBV6-5|.
TGTGCCAGCAGAGACCCGGGACAGGGTCCAAAACTGTTTTTT
CASRDPGQGPKLFF
>TRBJ1-2|.|13|TRBV18|.
TGTGCCAGCTCACAGGGGACTCAGGAGGGCTACACCTTC
CASSQGTQEGYTF
>TRBJ2-1|.|16|TRBV7-2|.
TGTGCCAGCAGACCGGAGATGGCAGGGGGGCACAATGAGCAGTTCTTC
CASRPEMAGGHNEQFF
>TRBJ2-7|TRBD2|16|TRBV19|.
TGTGCCAGTAGTATAGCGGCGGGGGGCGGTGGCTACGAGCAGTACTTC
CASSIAAGGGGYEQYF
>TRBJ1-5|.|14|TRBV2|.
TGTGCCAGCAGTCCGGACAGCCAGAATCAGCCCCAGCATTTT
CASSPDSQNQPQHF
>TRBJ2-7|TRBD2|14|TRBV4-2|.
TGTGCCAGCAGAGTAGCGGGAGGGCCCTACGAGCAGTACTTC
CASRVAGGPYEQYF
>TRBJ1-2|.|13|TRBV5-4|.
TGTGCCAGCAGCTCGGAGTCTAACTATGGCTACACCTTC
CASSSESNYGYTF
>TRBJ1-2|.|13|TRBV19|.
TGTGCCAGTAGTATCGACAGAAACTATGGCTACACCTTC
CASSIDRNYGYTF
>TRBJ2-5|.|15|TRBV3-1/TRBV3-2|.
TGTGCCAGCAGCCAGGCTAGCGTTCCCAGGGAGACCCAGTACTTC
CASSQASVPRETQYF
>TRBJ1-1|.|16|TRBV6-5|.
TGTGCCAGCAGTTCCCTGGGGAGAGGAACGAACACTGAAGCTTTCTTT
CASSSLGRGTNTEAFF